What follows are 2 T cell receptor beta chains derived from one specimen sequenced in a study of blood T cells in healthy people across ages. A J-beta primer mix and a sample-barcoded 5' primer were used in a second PCR of roughly 7 to 12 cycles. TCRdb fed the 5' RACE reads into MiXCR, producing one record per CDR3 protein. This table holds hundreds of thousands of distinct CDR3 sequences, 20% to 25% found once. Sequenced sample: blood. These receptors were taken from a man aged 65 to 85 in good health.

The chain joins TRBV6-5 to TRBJ2-5, with D tentatively TRBD2 (6 bases). The assigned J gene may be wrong: the sequence end matches TRBJ2-1 better. This CDR3 region has 13 residues. The V gene's germline CDR1 is MNHEY and CDR2 SVGAGI. CDR3 DNA sequence: TGTGCCAGCAGTTACGCGCGGGGTGGTGAGCAGTTCTTC. This encodes CASSYARGGEQFF.

Many counts were recorded for this clonotype. The rearrangement uses TRBV7-3 and TRBJ2-1; TRBD1 agrees at 9 bases. Germline lookup yields CDR1 SGHTA and CDR2 FQGTGA. After removal of 4 bases from V and 5 bases from J, the junction contained 6 bases not matched to a gene. The CDR3 is 15 residues long. CDR3 nucleotides: TGTGCCAGCAGCTCACTGGGACAGGGCCACAATGAGCAGTTCTTC. It codes for CASSSLGQGHNEQFF.